Listed below are T cell receptor beta chains from one sample, sequenced in a study of T-cell reconstitution after alpha-beta-depleted transplantation in children. TCRdb ran MiXCR on the PCR reads and lists one entry per CDR3 protein. The sample contains about 980,000 distinct CDR3 sequences, roughly 29% of which appear only once. Sequencing used PBMCs, mostly from graft donor cells, obtained 360 days after TCRalphabeta/CD19-depleted stem cell transplant. The receptors originated from a boy younger than two who had a stem cell transplant for SCID, so the T cells may come from the graft donor. CDR3s include the opening cysteine and the closing phenylalanine or tryptophan. The D gene is left open where the match is weak. Where a row states a size, it is once, few, many or the class of an expanded clone; other rows omit it.

j_gene | v_gene | d_gene | abundance | CDR3nt | CDR3aa
TRBJ2-5 | TRBV28 | NA | NA | TGTGCCAGCAGTCATGCTCGGGCGAGGGGTACAGGAGAGACCCAGTACTTC | CASSHARARGTGETQYF
TRBJ2-4 | TRBV9 | TRBD1 | NA | TGTGCCAGCAGCGTAGTTGCAGGGGGCCCCAAAAACATTCAGTACTTC | CASSVVAGGPKNIQYF
TRBJ2-2 | TRBV29-1 | NA | many | TGCAGCGCCCGGACGGGGACCGGGGAGCTGTTTTTT | CSARTGTGELFF
TRBJ2-5 | TRBV3-1 | NA | NA | TGTGCCAGCAGCCACCTCGACAGCCGGGAGACCCAGTACTTC | CASSHLDSRETQYF
TRBJ2-7 | TRBV7-6 | TRBD2 | few | TGTGCCAGCAGCTCTCGGACTAGCTACGAGCAGTACTTC | CASSSRTSYEQYF
TRBJ1-5 | TRBV5-6 | NA | few | TGTGCCAGCAGCGCAACAGGGTCCAATCAGCCCCAGCATTTT | CASSATGSNQPQHF
TRBJ1-1 | TRBV18 | TRBD1 | NA | TGTGCCAGCTCCCCCGGACAGGGGGTTTACACTGAAGCTTTCTTT | CASSPGQGVYTEAFF
TRBJ2-1 | TRBV27 | NA | NA | TGTGCCAGCAACGAAGGACAGTCTCCTGGCAATGAGCAGTTCTTC | CASNEGQSPGNEQFF
TRBJ2-3 | TRBV20-1 | TRBD2 | few | TGCAGTGCCAGAAGCGGGACCTATACGCAGTATTTT | CSARSGTYTQYF
TRBJ2-7 | TRBV7-9 | TRBD2 | NA | TGTGCCAGTGTTTCCAAAGCGGGGGGGCGGGACGAGCAGTACTTC | CASVSKAGGRDEQYF
TRBJ2-1 | TRBV5-1 | NA | NA | TGCGCCAGCGGTCTGGCGCGGGGATCTTTCAATGAGCAGTTCTTC | CASGLARGSFNEQFF
TRBJ2-3 | TRBV6-2/TRBV6-3 | NA | few | TGTGCCAGCTTTTCGGGACTCCGCACAGATACGCAGTATTTT | CASFSGLRTDTQYF
TRBJ2-5 | TRBV4-2 | NA | few | TGTGCCAGCAGCCCTGGCTCAGCCTCCCAAGAGACCCAGTACTTC | CASSPGSASQETQYF
TRBJ2-3 | TRBV28 | NA | few | TGTGCCAGCACCATTGGTGGGGAGGGCACAGATACGCAGTATTTT | CASTIGGEGTDTQYF
TRBJ1-1 | TRBV20-1 | NA | NA | TGCAGTGCTAGAAGGGACGGACGGGCGAACACTGAAGCTTTCTTT | CSARRDGRANTEAFF
TRBJ2-5 | TRBV5-1 | NA | NA | TGCGCCAGCAGCCCTCTAAATTTGGGCTCCCAAGAGACCCAGTACTTC | CASSPLNLGSQETQYF
TRBJ2-3 | TRBV5-1 | NA | NA | TGCGCCAGCAGCTTGTCAGGGGTGGGGTCCACAGATACGCAGTATTTT | CASSLSGVGSTDTQYF
TRBJ2-1 | TRBV28 | NA | few | TGTGCCAGCAGCCGCGGATCAGCGAGCTCCTACAATGAGCAGTTCTTC | CASSRGSASSYNEQFF
TRBJ2-1 | TRBV12-3/TRBV12-4 | NA | few | TGTGCCAGCAGTTATTACTCTGGACAGTTCTTC | CASSYYSGQFF
TRBJ2-3 | TRBV29-1 | NA | NA | NA | CSVEGSGQGDSDTQYF
TRBJ2-1 | TRBV7-3 | NA | few | TGTGCCAGCAGCTCCCGATCCGACAATGAGCAGTTCTTC | CASSSRSDNEQFF
TRBJ2-3 | TRBV4-1 | NA | few | TGCGCCAGCAGCTCTTACGGGGGAGTTGCGGATACGCAGTATTTT | CASSSYGGVADTQYF
TRBJ2-1 | TRBV27 | NA | NA | TGTGCCAGCAGTTTATCGGCCGGGGCTCGTTACAATGAGCAGTTCTTC | CASSLSAGARYNEQFF
TRBJ2-3 | TRBV6-4 | NA | NA | TGTGCCAGCAGTGAATGGGGGACTAGCACAGATACGCAGTATTTT | CASSEWGTSTDTQYF
TRBJ1-4 | TRBV29-1 | NA | few | TGCAGCGTTGCCTCGGAGGCTTTTAATGAAAAACTGTTTTTT | CSVASEAFNEKLFF
TRBJ2-7 | TRBV20-1 | TRBD2 | few | TGCAGTGCCGGGGGGGAGTCCTCCTACGAGCAGTACTTC | CSAGGESSYEQYF
TRBJ1-1 | TRBV27 | NA | few | TGTGCCAGCACCGCGGCCCCCAACACTGAAGCTTTCTTT | CASTAAPNTEAFF
TRBJ1-2 | TRBV29-1 | TRBD1 | few | TGCAGCGTCGCGACAGGGGTTAATGGCTACACCTTC | CSVATGVNGYTF
TRBJ2-3 | TRBV6-5 | TRBD2 | NA | TGTGCCAGCAGTTACTCGTCTAGCGGGGTGGATACGCAGTATTTT | CASSYSSSGVDTQYF
TRBJ2-1 | TRBV6-2/TRBV6-3 | NA | few | TGTGCCAGCAGTTACATTAGGCGTAGCTCCTACAATGAGCAGTTCTTC | CASSYIRRSSYNEQFF
TRBJ2-1 | TRBV6-5 | NA | NA | TGTGCCAGCAGTTACTCGATCCGCTCCTACAATGAGCAGTTCTTC | CASSYSIRSYNEQFF
TRBJ2-1 | TRBV12-3/TRBV12-4 | NA | NA | TGTGCCAGCAGTTTCCCTACCTCGAGGACCGATGAGCAGTTCTTC | CASSFPTSRTDEQFF
TRBJ2-7 | TRBV15 | NA | NA | TGTGCCACCAGCAGCCAGACACTACAGGGTAACGAGCAGTACTTC | CATSSQTLQGNEQYF
TRBJ2-2 | TRBV19 | NA | few | TGTGCCAGAGCGGACAGAACGAACACCGGGGAGCTGTTTTTT | CARADRTNTGELFF
TRBJ1-3 | TRBV7-6 | TRBD1 | NA | TGTGCCAGCAGCTTGGGTACAGGGGATGATTGGGGCTCTGGAAACACCATATATTTT | CASSLGTGDDWGSGNTIYF
TRBJ2-1 | TRBV12-3/TRBV12-4 | NA | many | TGTGCCAGCAGTTTTTTGGGCGCAGCCTACAATGAGCAGTTCTTC | CASSFLGAAYNEQFF
TRBJ1-2 | TRBV11-2 | NA | NA | TGTGCCAGCACCGTTCAGGGCAGTTTACGGAACTATGGCTACACCTTC | CASTVQGSLRNYGYTF
TRBJ2-1 | TRBV18 | TRBD2 | NA | TGTGCCAGCTCACCATGGAGCGGGGGGGCCTACAATGAGCAGTTCTTC | CASSPWSGGAYNEQFF
TRBJ1-5 | TRBV2 | NA | NA | TGTGCCAGCACCCGTCGGGGGGTCGGGGAGCCCCAGCATTTT | CASTRRGVGEPQHF
TRBJ2-5 | TRBV6-5 | NA | NA | TGTGCCAGCATTTGGGCAGGGAGTCTTCAAGAGACCCAGTACTTC | CASIWAGSLQETQYF
TRBJ2-7 | TRBV25-1 | NA | NA | TGTGCCAGCAGTGAACTAGATATCGGCAAGCAGTACTTC | CASSELDIGKQYF
TRBJ1-1 | TRBV25-1 | TRBD1 | NA | TGTGCCAGCAGTCCTCTCCATCCGACAGGGCGACACCATGAAGCTTTCTTT | CASSPLHPTGRHHEAFF
TRBJ2-7 | TRBV4-1 | TRBD2 | NA | TGCGCCAGCAGCCAAGTTACAGGACTAGCTGGGGAGCAGTACTTC | CASSQVTGLAGEQYF
TRBJ2-5 | TRBV29-1 | NA | few | TGCAGCGTTGATTTGGGGAGAGAGACCCAGTACTTC | CSVDLGRETQYF
TRBJ2-5 | TRBV4-3 | TRBD2 | few | TGCGCCAGCAGCCAAGACCCCTGGACTAGCGGGGGGGCCCGAGAGACCCAGTACTTC | CASSQDPWTSGGARETQYF
TRBJ2-7 | TRBV20-1 | TRBD1 | NA | TGCAGTGCTAGACCTTATTGGGACAGCTACGAGCAGTACTTC | CSARPYWDSYEQYF
TRBJ2-1 | TRBV14 | NA | NA | TGTGCCAGCAGCCAGTATTACAGGGATGAGCAGTTCTTC | CASSQYYRDEQFF
TRBJ1-3 | TRBV12-3/TRBV12-4 | TRBD1 | few | TGTGCCAGCAGTGCAACTCTAGGACAGGACTCTGGAAACACCATATATTTT | CASSATLGQDSGNTIYF
TRBJ2-3 | TRBV18 | NA | few | TGTGCCACCTCCCCGGGGCAAGGTACGCAGTATTTT | CATSPGQGTQYF
TRBJ2-7 | TRBV5-1 | TRBD1 | NA | TGCGCCAGCAGCCTAGACAGGGGGCCGCAGTACTTC | CASSLDRGPQYF
TRBJ1-1 | TRBV7-6 | NA | few | TGTGCCAGCAGCTTAGAACAGGGCCTACTCATGAACACTGAAGCTTTCTTT | CASSLEQGLLMNTEAFF
TRBJ2-7 | TRBV7-9 | NA | few | TGTGCCAGCGGGGACAACCTCTACGAGCAGTACTTC | CASGDNLYEQYF
TRBJ2-7 | TRBV29-1 | TRBD1 | many | TGCAGCGTCGCAGACAGGGTGTTGGACGAGCAGTACTTC | CSVADRVLDEQYF
TRBJ2-1 | TRBV4-1 | NA | few | TGCGCCAGCAGCCAAGATGGGAGGCGGGACAGATACAATGAGCAGTTCTTC | CASSQDGRRDRYNEQFF
TRBJ1-1 | TRBV27 | NA | NA | TGTGCCAGCAGCTCTGTCCCATGGGGGACTGAAGCTTTCTTT | CASSSVPWGTEAFF
TRBJ2-3 | TRBV5-1 | NA | NA | TGCGCCAGTCACCCGGGCCTTAGCACAGATACGCAGTATTTT | CASHPGLSTDTQYF
TRBJ2-5 | TRBV9 | NA | many | TGTGCCAGCAGCGTAGGGACACAAGAGACCCAGTACTTC | CASSVGTQETQYF
TRBJ2-3 | TRBV29-1 | TRBD1 | NA | TGCAGCGTTGGACAGGGGGGAAGTGTGACAGATACGCAGTATTTT | CSVGQGGSVTDTQYF